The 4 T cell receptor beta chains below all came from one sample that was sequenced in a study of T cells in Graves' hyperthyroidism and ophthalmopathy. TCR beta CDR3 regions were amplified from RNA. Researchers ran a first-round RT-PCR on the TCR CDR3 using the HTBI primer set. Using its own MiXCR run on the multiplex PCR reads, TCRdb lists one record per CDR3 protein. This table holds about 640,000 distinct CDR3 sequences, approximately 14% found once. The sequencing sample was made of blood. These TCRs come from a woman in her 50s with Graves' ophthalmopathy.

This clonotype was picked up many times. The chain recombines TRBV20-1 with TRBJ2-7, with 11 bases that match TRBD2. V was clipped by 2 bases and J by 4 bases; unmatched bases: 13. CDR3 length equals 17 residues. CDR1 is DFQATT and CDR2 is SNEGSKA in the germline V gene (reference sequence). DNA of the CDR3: TGCAGTGCTAGATCAACAGCGCGGGCTAGCGGGAGGTACGAGCAGTACTTC. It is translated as CSARSTARASGRYEQYF.

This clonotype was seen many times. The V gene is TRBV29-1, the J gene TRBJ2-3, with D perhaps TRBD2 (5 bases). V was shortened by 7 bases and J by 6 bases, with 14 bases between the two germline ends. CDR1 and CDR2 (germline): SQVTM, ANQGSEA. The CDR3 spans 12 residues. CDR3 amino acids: CSGRTGPDTQYF. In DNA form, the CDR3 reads TGCAGCGGCCGGACTGGTCCGGATACGCAGTATTTT.

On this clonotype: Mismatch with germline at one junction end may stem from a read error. The CDR3 spells CASSLQLGAGVSGELFF. CDR3 bases: TGTGCCAGCAGTTTACAGCTGGGGGCGGGAGTGTCCGGGGAGCTGTTTTTT. The rearrangement links TRBV4-1 to TRBJ2-2, with a tentative D call TRBD2 (7 bases). Germline CDR1 reads MGHRA; CDR2 reads YSYEKL. The CDR3 totals 17 residues.

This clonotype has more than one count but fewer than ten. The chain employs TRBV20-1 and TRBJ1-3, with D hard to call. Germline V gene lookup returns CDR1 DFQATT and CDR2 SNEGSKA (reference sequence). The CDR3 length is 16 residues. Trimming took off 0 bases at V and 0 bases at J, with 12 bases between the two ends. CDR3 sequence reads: CSARDASAVSGNTIYF. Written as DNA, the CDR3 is TGCAGTGCTAGAGATGCTTCCGCGGTCTCTGGAAACACCATATATTTT.